The rows below give T cell receptor beta chains drawn from one sample of a study of cytomegalovirus exposure and HLA in healthy donors. Measured with immunoSEQ multiplex PCR; TCRdb has only the in-frame clones, and not every one. The sample holds a few hundred thousand clones; roughly 87% are singletons and the top ten take around 12%. The material sequenced was PBMCs. Receptors originate from a man between 18 and 35 years old in good health and CMV-seropositive. The CDR3 runs from the conserved cysteine through the conserved F or W. Each record gives: J gene, CDR3 length, clone size, D gene, V gene, CDR3 DNA, CDR3 protein. A D gene is named only where the DNA matches it firmly. Rows give clone size only sometimes, using once, few, many, or a class for an expanded clone.

j_call: TRBJ1-2
cdr3_length: 13
clone_size: few
d_call: -
v_call: TRBV28
cdr3_nt: TGTGCCAGCAGTCCTGGCCGGGACTATGGCTACACCTTC
cdr3_aa: CASSPGRDYGYTF

j_call: TRBJ1-2
cdr3_length: 12
clone_size: -
d_call: -
v_call: TRBV29-1
cdr3_nt: TGCAGCGTTGTTGGTCAGATCTATGGCTACACCTTC
cdr3_aa: CSVVGQIYGYTF

j_call: TRBJ1-1
cdr3_length: 18
clone_size: -
d_call: TRBD1
v_call: TRBV5-6
cdr3_nt: TGTGCCAGCAGCTTGGCCGGCGTAGTATGGACAGGGGGCACTGAAGCTTTCTTT
cdr3_aa: CASSLAGVVWTGGTEAFF

j_call: TRBJ2-7
cdr3_length: 14
clone_size: -
d_call: -
v_call: TRBV6-1
cdr3_nt: TGTGCCAGCAGTTCTCCCCCGCCACCCTACGAGCAGTACTTC
cdr3_aa: CASSSPPPPYEQYF

j_call: TRBJ1-1
cdr3_length: 14
clone_size: -
d_call: -
v_call: TRBV2
cdr3_nt: TGTGCCAGCACACCGGGACGGGGGGTGGCTGAAGCTTTCTTT
cdr3_aa: CASTPGRGVAEAFF

j_call: TRBJ1-1
cdr3_length: 15
clone_size: -
d_call: -
v_call: TRBV30
cdr3_nt: TGTGCCTGGAGAGCGGGAGGCTGGGAGAACACTGAAGCTTTCTTT
cdr3_aa: CAWRAGGWENTEAFF

j_call: TRBJ2-1
cdr3_length: 14
clone_size: -
d_call: TRBD1
v_call: TRBV7-7
cdr3_nt: TGTGCCAGCAGCTTAGAGGGGGCGCAGAATGAGCAGTTCTTC
cdr3_aa: CASSLEGAQNEQFF

j_call: TRBJ2-1
cdr3_length: 11
clone_size: few
d_call: -
v_call: TRBV20-1
cdr3_nt: TGCAGTGCTAGAGGGCTTCATGAGCAGTTCTTC
cdr3_aa: CSARGLHEQFF

j_call: TRBJ2-7
cdr3_length: 15
clone_size: once
d_call: TRBD2
v_call: TRBV27
cdr3_nt: TGTGCCAGCAGTTCTAGCGGGTTTCCTTCCTACGAGCAGTACTTC
cdr3_aa: CASSSSGFPSYEQYF

j_call: TRBJ1-2
cdr3_length: 16
clone_size: -
d_call: -
v_call: TRBV5-4
cdr3_nt: TGTGCCAGCAGCGACTCGGGGTCCTCCCCTAACTATGGCTACACCTTC
cdr3_aa: CASSDSGSSPNYGYTF

j_call: TRBJ1-5
cdr3_length: 13
clone_size: few
d_call: -
v_call: TRBV2
cdr3_nt: TGTGCCAGCAGTGAAGAGTGGGATCAGCCCCAGCATTTT
cdr3_aa: CASSEEWDQPQHF

j_call: TRBJ2-7
cdr3_length: 13
clone_size: -
d_call: -
v_call: TRBV5-1
cdr3_nt: TGCGCCAGCAGCTTGGTATCTAACACCGAGCAGTACTTC
cdr3_aa: CASSLVSNTEQYF

j_call: TRBJ2-7
cdr3_length: 15
clone_size: -
d_call: -
v_call: TRBV6-1
cdr3_nt: TGTGCCAGCAGTACGAGGACGGCGAGCTCCTACGAGCAGTACTTC
cdr3_aa: CASSTRTASSYEQYF

j_call: TRBJ1-1
cdr3_length: 13
clone_size: -
d_call: -
v_call: TRBV30
cdr3_nt: TGTGCCTGGGACAGTCAGAAATACACTGAAGCTTTCTTT
cdr3_aa: CAWDSQKYTEAFF

j_call: TRBJ2-1
cdr3_length: 15
clone_size: -
d_call: TRBD2
v_call: TRBV2
cdr3_nt: TGTGCCAGCAGTGTTCTTGCGGGAGTTGGGAATGAGCAGTTCTTC
cdr3_aa: CASSVLAGVGNEQFF

j_call: TRBJ2-7
cdr3_length: 15
clone_size: -
d_call: TRBD2
v_call: TRBV6-6
cdr3_nt: TGTGCCAGCAGTTACCGGTTCGGGGAGGGAAACGAGCAGTACTTC
cdr3_aa: CASSYRFGEGNEQYF

j_call: TRBJ2-1
cdr3_length: 14
clone_size: -
d_call: -
v_call: TRBV6-1
cdr3_nt: TGTGCCACTAAACAGGGCGGGCTAGCGGCCGGGGAGTTCTTC
cdr3_aa: CATKQGGLAAGEFF

j_call: TRBJ1-2
cdr3_length: 13
clone_size: few
d_call: -
v_call: TRBV19
cdr3_nt: TGTGCCAGTAGTATTTTCCAGGGAGAAGGCTACACCTTC
cdr3_aa: CASSIFQGEGYTF